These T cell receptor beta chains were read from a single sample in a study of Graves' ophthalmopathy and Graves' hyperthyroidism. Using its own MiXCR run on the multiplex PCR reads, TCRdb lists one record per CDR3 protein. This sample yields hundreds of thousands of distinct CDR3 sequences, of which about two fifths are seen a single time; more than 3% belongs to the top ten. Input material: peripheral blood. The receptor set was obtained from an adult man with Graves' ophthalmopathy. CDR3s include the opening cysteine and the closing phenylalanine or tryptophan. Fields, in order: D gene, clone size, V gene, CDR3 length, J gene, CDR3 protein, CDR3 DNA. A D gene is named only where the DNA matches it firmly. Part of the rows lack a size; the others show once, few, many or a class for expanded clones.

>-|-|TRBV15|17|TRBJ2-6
CATSSARAATGANVLTF
TGTGCCACCAGCAGTGCTAGAGCAGCGACCGGGGCCAACGTCCTGACTTTC
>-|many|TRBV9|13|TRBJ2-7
CASSPPASYEQYF
TGTGCCAGCAGCCCTCCTGCCTCCTACGAGCAGTACTTC
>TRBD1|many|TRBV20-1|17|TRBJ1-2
CSARDGTFQGQGYGYTF
TGCAGTGCTAGAGATGGAACCTTTCAGGGACAGGGTTATGGCTACACCTTC
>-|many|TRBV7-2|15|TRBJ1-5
CASSLAPGTNQPQHF
TGTGCCAGCAGCTTAGCCCCAGGGACCAATCAGCCCCAGCATTTT
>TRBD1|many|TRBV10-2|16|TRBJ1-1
CASSENRGRTISEAFF
TGCGCCAGCAGTGAGAACAGGGGTAGAACAATCTCTGAAGCTTTCTTT
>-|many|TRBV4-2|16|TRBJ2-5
CASSQDRADSRETQYF
TGTGCCAGCAGCCAAGATCGAGCGGACTCCCGAGAGACCCAGTACTTC
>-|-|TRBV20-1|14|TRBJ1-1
CSASRGLGITEAFF
TGCAGTGCTAGTAGGGGTTTGGGAATCACTGAAGCTTTCTTT
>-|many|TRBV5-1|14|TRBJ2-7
CASSLVGNSYEQYF
TGCGCCAGCAGCTTGGTAGGCAACTCCTACGAGCAGTACTTC
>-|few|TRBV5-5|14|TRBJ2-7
CASSWRAGSYEQYF
TGTGCCAGCAGCTGGCGGGCAGGGTCCTACGAGCAGTACTTC
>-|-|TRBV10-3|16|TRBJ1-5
CSISEALAGGPKTQHF
TGTTCCATCAGTGAGGCGCTAGCGGGAGGGCCGAAGACCCAGCATTTT
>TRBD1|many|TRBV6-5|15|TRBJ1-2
CASSYSGTGLWSYTF
TGTGCCAGCAGTTACTCTGGGACAGGGCTCTGGAGCTACACCTTC
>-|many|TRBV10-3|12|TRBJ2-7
CAISERGYEQYF
TGTGCCATCAGTGAGCGAGGCTACGAGCAGTACTTC
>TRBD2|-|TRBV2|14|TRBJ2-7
CASRAGTRAYEQYF
TGTGCCAGCAGAGCCGGGACTAGAGCCTACGAGCAGTACTTC
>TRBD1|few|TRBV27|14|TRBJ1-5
CASSRTGIQQPQHF
TGTGCCAGCAGTCGGACAGGGATACAGCAGCCCCAGCATTTT
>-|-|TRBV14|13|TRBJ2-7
CASSRSTIYEQYF
TGTGCCAGCAGCCGATCTACCATCTACGAGCAGTACTTC
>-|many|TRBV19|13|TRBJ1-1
CASRAAGRREAFF
TGTGCCAGTAGGGCGGCAGGGCGCCGGGAAGCTTTCTTT
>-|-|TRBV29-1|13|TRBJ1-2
CSVAGPEGYGYTF
TGCAGCGTAGCGGGGCCGGAGGGATATGGCTACACCTTC
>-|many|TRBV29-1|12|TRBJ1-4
CSVPVENEKLFF
TGCAGCGTCCCGGTGGAGAATGAAAAACTGTTTTTT
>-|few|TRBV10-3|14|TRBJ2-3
CAISESEGTDTQYF
TGTGCCATCAGTGAGTCGGAAGGTACAGATACGCAGTATTTT
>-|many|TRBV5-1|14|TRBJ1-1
CASALGPGNTEAFF
TGCGCCAGCGCTCTAGGTCCCGGGAACACTGAAGCTTTCTTT
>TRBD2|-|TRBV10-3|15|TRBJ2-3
CAISIAGANTDTQYF
TGTGCCATCAGTATAGCGGGGGCCAACACAGATACGCAGTATTTT
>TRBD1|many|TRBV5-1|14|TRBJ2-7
CASSGRDRMYEQYF
TGCGCCAGCAGCGGCCGGGACAGGATGTACGAGCAGTACTTC
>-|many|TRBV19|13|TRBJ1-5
CASSTTGGQPQHF
TGTGCCAGTAGTACGACGGGGGGTCAGCCCCAGCATTTT
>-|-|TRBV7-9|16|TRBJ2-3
CASSDVSMRSTDTQYF
TGTGCCAGCAGCGACGTTTCAATGCGGAGCACAGATACGCAGTATTTT
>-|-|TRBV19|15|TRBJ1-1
CASGKWPPRDTEAFF
TGTGCCAGTGGGAAGTGGCCTCCACGGGACACTGAAGCTTTCTTT
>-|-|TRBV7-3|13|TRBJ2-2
CASSSGTTGELFF
TGTGCCAGCAGCTCCGGGACAACCGGGGAGCTGTTTTTT
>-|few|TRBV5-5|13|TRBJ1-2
CASSWGGSYGYTF
TGTGCCAGCAGCTGGGGGGGCTCATATGGCTACACCTTC
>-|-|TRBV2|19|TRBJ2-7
CASSEFNLMRGTESYEQYF
TGTGCCAGCAGTGAATTTAATTTAATGAGGGGGACGGAATCCTACGAGCAGTACTTC
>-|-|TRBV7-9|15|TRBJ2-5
CASSASSGLGETQYF
TGTGCCAGCAGTGCATCGAGCGGACTTGGAGAGACCCAGTACTTC
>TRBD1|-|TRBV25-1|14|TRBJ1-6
CARRGTGSNSPLHF
TGTGCTAGGAGGGGGACAGGGAGCAATTCACCCCTCCACTTT
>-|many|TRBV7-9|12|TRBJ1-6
CASSLLVSPLHF
TGTGCCAGCAGCTTACTAGTTTCACCCCTCCACTTT
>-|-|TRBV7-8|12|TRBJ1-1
CASVVVHTEAFF
TGTGCCAGCGTTGTCGTGCACACTGAAGCTTTCTTT
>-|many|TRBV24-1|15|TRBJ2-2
CATSDIEAWAGELFF
TGTGCCACCAGTGATATCGAGGCTTGGGCTGGGGAGCTGTTTTTT
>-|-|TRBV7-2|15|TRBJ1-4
CASSQSSYEQEKLFF
TGTGCCAGCAGTCAGAGCTCCTACGAGCAGGAAAAACTGTTTTTT
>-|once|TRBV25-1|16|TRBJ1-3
CASSPLTAGQGNTIYF
TGTGCCAGCAGCCCTCTAACTGCAGGGCAGGGAAACACCATATATTTT
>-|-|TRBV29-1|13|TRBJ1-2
CSVETDGEDGYTF
TGCAGCGTTGAGACAGACGGGGAGGATGGCTACACCTTC
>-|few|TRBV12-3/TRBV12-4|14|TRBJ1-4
CASSRGATNEKLFF
TGTGCCAGCAGCCGGGGAGCAACTAATGAAAAACTGTTTTTT
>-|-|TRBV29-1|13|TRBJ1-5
CSEDLRYHQPQHF
TGCAGCGAGGACCTTCGTTATCATCAGCCCCAGCATTTT
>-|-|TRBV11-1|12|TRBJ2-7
CASRGRGSEQYF
TGTGCCAGCAGGGGCAGGGGAAGCGAGCAGTACTTC
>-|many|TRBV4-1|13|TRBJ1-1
CASSPRDGIEAFF
TGCGCCAGCAGCCCTAGGGACGGGATTGAAGCTTTCTTT
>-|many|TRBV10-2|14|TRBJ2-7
CASQGAGMAYEQYF
TGCGCCTCCCAAGGCGCGGGGATGGCCTACGAGCAGTACTTC
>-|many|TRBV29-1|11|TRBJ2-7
CSVGKDYEQYF
TGCAGCGTTGGCAAAGACTACGAGCAGTACTTC
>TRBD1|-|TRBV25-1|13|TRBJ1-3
CASRQGQGNTIYF
TGTGCCAGCAGACAGGGACAGGGGAACACCATATATTTT
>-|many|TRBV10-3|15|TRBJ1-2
CAISATQTLSVGYTF
TGTGCCATCAGTGCCACCCAGACGCTTTCGGTTGGCTACACCTTC
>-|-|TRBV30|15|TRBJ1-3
CAWSVLQTLGNTIYF
TGTGCCTGGAGTGTACTTCAGACGCTCGGAAACACCATATATTTT
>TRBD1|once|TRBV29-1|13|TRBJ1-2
CSVAGTGRYGYTF
TGCAGCGTTGCCGGGACAGGGCGGTATGGCTACACCTTC
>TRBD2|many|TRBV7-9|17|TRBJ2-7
CASTATSGRTLTYEQYF
TGTGCCAGCACCGCGACTAGCGGGAGGACGTTAACCTACGAGCAGTACTTC